This TCR beta chain was observed in a study of blood T cell repertoires in COVID-19. About the study: Whether acute or convalescent, the COVID-19 samples came from the United States, Italy and Spain. PBMCs, B-cell-depleted T cells, or T cells provided the cDNA or gDNA that made up the material.

Sequencing was performed with immunoSEQ multiplex PCR; in TCRdb, only in-frame clones are kept and a portion is missing. Of about 330,000 clones in the sample, roughly 87% were seen once. Trimming cost V 4 bases and J 8 bases; bases outside gene matches: 16. Germline V gene data show CDR1 as GTSNPN and CDR2 as SVGIG (reference sequence). The CDR3 has 15 residues. Residents of about two dozen US areas, aged roughly 18 to 89 years, made up the participants. All recovered Cohort 3 donors got two negative PCRs, got clearance, or saw symptom resolution. The chain recombines TRBV30 with TRBJ1-2, with 7 nucleotides matching TRBD1. The TCR was taken from a woman in her thirties who had recovered from COVID-19. Material for sequencing was PBMCs or T cells enriched from blood (not recorded which). The CDR3 region has the DNA TGTGCCTGGACCTCCTCCCGGAGGGGGCCCGGGGGCTACACCTTC. This gives the protein CAWTSSRRGPGGYTF.